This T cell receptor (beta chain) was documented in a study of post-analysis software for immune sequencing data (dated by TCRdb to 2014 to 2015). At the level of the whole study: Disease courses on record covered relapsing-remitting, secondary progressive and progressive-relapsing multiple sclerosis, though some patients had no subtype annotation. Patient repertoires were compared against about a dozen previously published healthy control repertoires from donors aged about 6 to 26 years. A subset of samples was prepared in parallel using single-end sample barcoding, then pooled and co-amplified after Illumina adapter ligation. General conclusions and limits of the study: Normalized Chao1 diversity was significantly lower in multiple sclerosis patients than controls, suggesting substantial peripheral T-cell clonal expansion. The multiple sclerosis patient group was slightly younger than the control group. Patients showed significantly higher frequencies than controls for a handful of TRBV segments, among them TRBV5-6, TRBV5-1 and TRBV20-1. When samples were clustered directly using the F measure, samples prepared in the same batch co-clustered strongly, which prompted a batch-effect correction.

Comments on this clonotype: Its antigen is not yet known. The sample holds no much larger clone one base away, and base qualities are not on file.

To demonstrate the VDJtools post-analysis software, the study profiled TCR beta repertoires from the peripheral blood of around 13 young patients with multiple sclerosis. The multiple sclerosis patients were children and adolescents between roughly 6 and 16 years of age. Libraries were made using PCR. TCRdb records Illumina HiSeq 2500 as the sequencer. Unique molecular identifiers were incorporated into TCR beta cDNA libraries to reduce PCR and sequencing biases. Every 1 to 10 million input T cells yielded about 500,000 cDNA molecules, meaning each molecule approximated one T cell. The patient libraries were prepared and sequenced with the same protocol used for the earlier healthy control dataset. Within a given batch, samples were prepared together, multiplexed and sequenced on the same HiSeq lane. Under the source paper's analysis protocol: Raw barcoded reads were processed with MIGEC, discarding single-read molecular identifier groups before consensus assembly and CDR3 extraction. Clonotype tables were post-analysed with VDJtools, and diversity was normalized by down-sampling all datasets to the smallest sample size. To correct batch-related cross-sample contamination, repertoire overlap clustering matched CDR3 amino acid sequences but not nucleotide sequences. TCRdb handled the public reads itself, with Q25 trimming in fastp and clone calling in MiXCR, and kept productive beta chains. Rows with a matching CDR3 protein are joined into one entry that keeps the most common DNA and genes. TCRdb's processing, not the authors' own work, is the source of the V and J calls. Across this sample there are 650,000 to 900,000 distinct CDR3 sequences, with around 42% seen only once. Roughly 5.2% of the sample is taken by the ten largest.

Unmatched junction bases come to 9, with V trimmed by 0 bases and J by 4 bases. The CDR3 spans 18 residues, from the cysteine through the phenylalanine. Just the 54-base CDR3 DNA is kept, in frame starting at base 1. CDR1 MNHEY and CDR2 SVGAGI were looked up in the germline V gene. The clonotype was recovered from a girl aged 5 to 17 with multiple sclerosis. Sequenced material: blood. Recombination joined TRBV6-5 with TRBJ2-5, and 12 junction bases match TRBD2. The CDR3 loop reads CASSYSGLAGGPGETQYF. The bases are TGTGCCAGCAGTTACTCCGGGCTAGCGGGAGGGCCGGGAGAGACCCAGTACTTC.